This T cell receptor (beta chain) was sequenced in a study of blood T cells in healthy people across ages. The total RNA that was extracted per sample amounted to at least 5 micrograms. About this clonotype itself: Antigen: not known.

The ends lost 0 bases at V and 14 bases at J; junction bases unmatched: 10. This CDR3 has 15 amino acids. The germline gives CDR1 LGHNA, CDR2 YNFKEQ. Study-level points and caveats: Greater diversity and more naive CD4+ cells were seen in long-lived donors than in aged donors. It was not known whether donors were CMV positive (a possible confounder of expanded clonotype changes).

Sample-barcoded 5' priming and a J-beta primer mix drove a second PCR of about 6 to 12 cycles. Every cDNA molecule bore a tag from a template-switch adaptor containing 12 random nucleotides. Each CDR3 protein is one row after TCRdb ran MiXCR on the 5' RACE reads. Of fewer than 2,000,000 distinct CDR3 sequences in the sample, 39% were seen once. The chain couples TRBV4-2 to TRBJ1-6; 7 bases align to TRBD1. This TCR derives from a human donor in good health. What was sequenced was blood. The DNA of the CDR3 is TGTGCCAGCAGCCAAGATTCCAGGGGGAAGCGATCCCTCCACTTT. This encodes CASSQDSRGKRSLHF.